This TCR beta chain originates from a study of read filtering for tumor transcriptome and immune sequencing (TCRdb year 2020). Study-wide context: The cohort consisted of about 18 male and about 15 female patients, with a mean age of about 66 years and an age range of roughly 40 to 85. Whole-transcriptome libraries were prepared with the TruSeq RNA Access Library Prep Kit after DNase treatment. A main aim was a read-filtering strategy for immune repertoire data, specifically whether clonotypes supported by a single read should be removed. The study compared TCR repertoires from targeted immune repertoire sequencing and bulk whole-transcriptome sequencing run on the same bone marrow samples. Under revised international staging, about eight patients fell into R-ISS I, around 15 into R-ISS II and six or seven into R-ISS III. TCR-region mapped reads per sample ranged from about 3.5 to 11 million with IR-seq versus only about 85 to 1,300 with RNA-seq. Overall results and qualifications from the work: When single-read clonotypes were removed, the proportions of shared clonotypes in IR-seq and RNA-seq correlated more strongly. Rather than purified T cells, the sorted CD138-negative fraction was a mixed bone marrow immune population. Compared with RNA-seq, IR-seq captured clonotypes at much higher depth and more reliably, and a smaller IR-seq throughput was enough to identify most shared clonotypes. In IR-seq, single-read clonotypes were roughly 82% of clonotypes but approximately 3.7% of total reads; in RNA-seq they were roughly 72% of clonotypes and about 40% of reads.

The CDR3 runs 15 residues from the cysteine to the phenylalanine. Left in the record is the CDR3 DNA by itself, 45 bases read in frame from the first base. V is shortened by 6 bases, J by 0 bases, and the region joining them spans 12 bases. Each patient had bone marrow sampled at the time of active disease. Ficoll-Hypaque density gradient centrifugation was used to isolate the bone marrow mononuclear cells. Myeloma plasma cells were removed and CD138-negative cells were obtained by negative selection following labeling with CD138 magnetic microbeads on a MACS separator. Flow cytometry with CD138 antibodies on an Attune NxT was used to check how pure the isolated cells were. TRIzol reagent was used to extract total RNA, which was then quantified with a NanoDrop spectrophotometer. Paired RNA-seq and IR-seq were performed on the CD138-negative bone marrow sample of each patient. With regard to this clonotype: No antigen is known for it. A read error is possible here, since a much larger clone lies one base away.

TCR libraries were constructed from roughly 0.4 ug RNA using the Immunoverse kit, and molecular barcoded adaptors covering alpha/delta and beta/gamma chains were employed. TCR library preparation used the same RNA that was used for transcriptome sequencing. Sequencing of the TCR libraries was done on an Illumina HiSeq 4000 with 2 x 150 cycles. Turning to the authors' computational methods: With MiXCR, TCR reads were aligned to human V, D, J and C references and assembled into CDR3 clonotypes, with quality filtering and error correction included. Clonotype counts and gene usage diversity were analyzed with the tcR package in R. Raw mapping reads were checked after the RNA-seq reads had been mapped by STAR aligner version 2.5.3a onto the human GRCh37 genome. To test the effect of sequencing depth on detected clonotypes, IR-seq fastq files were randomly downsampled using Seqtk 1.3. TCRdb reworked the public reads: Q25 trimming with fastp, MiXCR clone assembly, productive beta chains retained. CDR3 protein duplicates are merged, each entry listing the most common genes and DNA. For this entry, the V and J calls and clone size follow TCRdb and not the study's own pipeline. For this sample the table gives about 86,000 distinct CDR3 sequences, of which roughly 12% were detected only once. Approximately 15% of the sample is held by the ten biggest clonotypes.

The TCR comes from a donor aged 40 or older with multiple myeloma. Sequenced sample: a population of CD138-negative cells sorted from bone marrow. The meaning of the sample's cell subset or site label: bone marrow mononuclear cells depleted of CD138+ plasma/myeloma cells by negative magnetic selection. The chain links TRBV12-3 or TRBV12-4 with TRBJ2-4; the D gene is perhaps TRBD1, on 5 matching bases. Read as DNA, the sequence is TGTGCCAGCAGAAGGGGCCGACTAGCCAAAAACATTCAGTACTTC. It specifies CASRRGRLAKNIQYF.